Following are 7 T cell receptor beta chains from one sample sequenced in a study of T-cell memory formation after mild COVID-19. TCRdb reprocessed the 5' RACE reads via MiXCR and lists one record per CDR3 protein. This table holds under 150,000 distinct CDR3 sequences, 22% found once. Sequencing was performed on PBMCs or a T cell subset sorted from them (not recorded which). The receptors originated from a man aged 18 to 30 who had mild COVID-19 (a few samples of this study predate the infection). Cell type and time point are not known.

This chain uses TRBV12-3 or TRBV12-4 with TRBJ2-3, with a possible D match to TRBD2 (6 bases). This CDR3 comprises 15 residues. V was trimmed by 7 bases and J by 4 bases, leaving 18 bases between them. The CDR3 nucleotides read TGTGCCAGCAACCCGGGACTGGGCTGGGCAGATACGCAGTATTTT. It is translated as CASNPGLGWADTQYF.

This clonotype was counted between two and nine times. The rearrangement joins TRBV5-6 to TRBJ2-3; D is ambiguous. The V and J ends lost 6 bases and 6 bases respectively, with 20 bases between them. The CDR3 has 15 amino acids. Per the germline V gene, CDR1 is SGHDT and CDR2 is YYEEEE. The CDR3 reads CASMLTTTLGDTQYF. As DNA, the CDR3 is TGTGCCAGCATGCTGACGACCACCCTTGGGGATACGCAGTATTTT. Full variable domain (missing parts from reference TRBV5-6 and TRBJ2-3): DAGVTQSPTHLIKTRGQQVTLRCSPKSGHDTVSWYQQALGQGPQFIFQYYEEEERQRGNFPDRFSGHQFPNYSSELNVNALLLGDSALYLCASMLTTTLGDTQYFGPGTRLTVL.

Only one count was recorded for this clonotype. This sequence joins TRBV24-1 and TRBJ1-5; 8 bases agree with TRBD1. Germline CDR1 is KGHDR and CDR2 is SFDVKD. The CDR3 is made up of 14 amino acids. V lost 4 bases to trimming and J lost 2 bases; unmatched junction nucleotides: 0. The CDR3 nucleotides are TGTGCCACCAGTGAGGGACAGGGCAATCAGCCCCAGCATTTT. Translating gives CATSEGQGNQPQHF.

CDR3 sequence (DNA): TGTGCCAGCAGTCCCGGGACTAGCGTCGTCACAGATACGCAGTATTTT. As protein: CASSPGTSVVTDTQYF. The V call is TRBV6-2 or TRBV6-3, the J call TRBJ2-3, with TRBD2 matching 10 bases. The CDR3 has 16 residues. Trimming took 5 bases from V and 2 from J; bases not matched to a gene: 7. Germline loops: CDR1 MNHEY, CDR2 SVGEGT.

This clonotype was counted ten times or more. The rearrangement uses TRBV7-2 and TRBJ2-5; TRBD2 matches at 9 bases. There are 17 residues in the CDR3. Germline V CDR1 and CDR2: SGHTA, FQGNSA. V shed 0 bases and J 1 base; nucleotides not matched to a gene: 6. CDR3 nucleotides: TGTGCCAGCAGCTTAGCCCCTAGCGGGACAAGCCAAGAGACCCAGTACTTC. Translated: CASSLAPSGTSQETQYF.

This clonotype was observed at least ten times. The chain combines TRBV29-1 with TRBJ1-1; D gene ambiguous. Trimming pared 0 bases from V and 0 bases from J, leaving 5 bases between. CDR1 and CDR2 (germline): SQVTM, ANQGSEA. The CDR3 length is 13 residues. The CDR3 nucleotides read TGCAGCGTTGAAGATGGCGTGAACACTGAAGCTTTCTTT. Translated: CSVEDGVNTEAFF. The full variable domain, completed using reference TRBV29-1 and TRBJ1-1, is SAVISQKPSRDICQRGTSLTIQCQVDSQVTMMFWYRQQPGQSLTLIATANQGSEATYESGFVIDKFPISRPNLTFSTLTVSNMSPEDSSIYLCSVEDGVNTEAFFGQGTRLTVV.

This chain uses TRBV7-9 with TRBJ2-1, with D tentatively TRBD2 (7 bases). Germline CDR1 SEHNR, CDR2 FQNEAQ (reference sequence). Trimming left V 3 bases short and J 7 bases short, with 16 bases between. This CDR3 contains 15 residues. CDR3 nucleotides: TGTGCCAGCAGCTTCCGGGGGGCCAGCCTAAATGAGCAGTTCTTC. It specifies CASSFRGASLNEQFF.